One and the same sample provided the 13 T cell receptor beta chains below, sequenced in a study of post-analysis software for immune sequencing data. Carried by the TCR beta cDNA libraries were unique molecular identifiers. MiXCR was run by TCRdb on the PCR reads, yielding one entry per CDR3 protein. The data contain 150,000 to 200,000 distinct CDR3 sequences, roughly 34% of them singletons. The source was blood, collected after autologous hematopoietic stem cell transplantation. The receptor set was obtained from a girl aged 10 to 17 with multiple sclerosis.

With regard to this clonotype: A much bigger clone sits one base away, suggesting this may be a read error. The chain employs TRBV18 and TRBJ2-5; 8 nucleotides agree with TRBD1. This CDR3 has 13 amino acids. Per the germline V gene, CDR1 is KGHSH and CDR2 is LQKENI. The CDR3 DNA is TGTGCCGGCTCACCAGGGGACAGGGAGACCCAGTACTTC. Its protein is CAGSPGDRETQYF.

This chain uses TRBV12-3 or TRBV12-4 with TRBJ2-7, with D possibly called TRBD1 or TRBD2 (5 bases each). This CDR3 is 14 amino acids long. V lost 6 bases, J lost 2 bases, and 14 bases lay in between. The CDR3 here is CASSSGATPYEQYF. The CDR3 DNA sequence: TGTGCCAGCAGCTCCGGGGCAACACCCTACGAGCAGTACTTC.

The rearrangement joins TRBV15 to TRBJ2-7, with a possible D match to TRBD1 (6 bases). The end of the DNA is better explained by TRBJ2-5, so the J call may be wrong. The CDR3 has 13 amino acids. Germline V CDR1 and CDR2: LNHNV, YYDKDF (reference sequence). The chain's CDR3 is CATSRGGGETQYF. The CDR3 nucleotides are TGTGCCACCAGCAGAGGAGGGGGAGAGACCCAGTACTTC.

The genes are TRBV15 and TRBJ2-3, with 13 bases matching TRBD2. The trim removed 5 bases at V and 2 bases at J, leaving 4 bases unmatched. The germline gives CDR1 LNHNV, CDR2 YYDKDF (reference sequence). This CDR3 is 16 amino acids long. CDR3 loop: CATSPGLAGVTDTQYF. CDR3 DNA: TGTGCCACCAGCCCAGGACTAGCGGGAGTCACAGATACGCAGTATTTT.

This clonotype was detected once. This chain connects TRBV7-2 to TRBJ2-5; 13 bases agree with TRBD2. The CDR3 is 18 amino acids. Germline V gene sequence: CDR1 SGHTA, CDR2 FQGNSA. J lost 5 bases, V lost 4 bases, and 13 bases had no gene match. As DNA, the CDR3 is TGTGCCAGCAGCTGGGGGGGACTAGCGGGGAACCCGGGGGAGACCCAGTACTTC. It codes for CASSWGGLAGNPGETQYF.

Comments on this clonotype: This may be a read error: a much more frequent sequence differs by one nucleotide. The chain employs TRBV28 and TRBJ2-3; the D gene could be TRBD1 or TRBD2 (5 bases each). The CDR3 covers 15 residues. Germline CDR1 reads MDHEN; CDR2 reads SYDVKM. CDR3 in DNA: TGTGCCAGCAGTTTAGGGGGAGCTGGTAGAGATGCGCAGTATTTT. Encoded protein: CASSLGGAGRDAQYF.

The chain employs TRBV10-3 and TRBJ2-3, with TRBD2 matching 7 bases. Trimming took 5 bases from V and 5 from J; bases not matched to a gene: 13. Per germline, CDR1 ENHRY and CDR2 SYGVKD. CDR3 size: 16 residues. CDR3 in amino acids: CAISRLASPEVDTQYF. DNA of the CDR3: TGTGCCATCAGTCGACTAGCTTCCCCCGAGGTAGATACGCAGTATTTT.

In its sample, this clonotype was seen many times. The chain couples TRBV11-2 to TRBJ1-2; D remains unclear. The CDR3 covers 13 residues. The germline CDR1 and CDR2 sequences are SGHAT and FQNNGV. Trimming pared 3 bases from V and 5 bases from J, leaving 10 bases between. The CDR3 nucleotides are TGTGCCAGCAGCTTGGGCCCGGAATATGGCTACACCTTC. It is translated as CASSLGPEYGYTF.

Here the CDR3 DNA reads TGTGCCAGCAGCCATAGCGGAAGCTCCTACAATGAGCAGTTCTTC. Residues: CASSHSGSSYNEQFF. V and J are TRBV25-1 and TRBJ2-1; the D gene is possibly TRBD2 (6 bases). Looked up from germline, CDR1 is MGHDK and CDR2 is SYGVNS. The CDR3 runs to 15 residues. Trimming shortened V by 6 bases and J by 0 bases, and 12 bases separated the two germline ends.

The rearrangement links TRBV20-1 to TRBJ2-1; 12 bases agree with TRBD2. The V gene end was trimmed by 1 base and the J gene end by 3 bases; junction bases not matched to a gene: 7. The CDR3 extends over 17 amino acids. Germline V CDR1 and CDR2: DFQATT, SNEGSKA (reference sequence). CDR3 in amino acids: CSARGPGLAGHYNEQFF. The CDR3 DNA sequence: TGCAGTGCTAGAGGGCCCGGACTAGCGGGACACTACAATGAGCAGTTCTTC.

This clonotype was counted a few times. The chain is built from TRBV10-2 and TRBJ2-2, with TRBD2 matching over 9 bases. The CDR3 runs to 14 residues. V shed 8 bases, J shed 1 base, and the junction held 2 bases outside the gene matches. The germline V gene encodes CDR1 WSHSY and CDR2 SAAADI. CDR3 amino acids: CASRLAVNTGELFF. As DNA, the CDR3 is TGCGCCAGCCGACTAGCGGTGAACACCGGGGAGCTGTTTTTT.

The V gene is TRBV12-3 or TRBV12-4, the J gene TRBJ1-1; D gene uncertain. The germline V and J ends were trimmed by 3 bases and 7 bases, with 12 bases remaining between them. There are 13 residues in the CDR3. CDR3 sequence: CASSFGQWDEAFF. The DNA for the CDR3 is TGTGCCAGCAGTTTTGGTCAGTGGGATGAAGCTTTCTTT.

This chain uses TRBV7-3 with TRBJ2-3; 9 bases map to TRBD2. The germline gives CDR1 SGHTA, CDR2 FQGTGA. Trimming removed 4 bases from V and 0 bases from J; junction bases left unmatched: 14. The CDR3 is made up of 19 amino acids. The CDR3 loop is CASSSSPSGVLVSTDTQYF. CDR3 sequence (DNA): TGTGCCAGCAGCTCATCCCCTAGCGGGGTCCTAGTCAGCACAGATACGCAGTATTTT.